The 6 T cell receptor beta chains below all came from one sample that was sequenced in a study of blood T cell repertoires in COVID-19. Assay used: immunoSEQ multiplex PCR; TCRdb lists only in-frame clones, some missing. The sample records hundreds of thousands of clones, 70% to 90% being singletons. The sequenced material came from peripheral blood. The origin of the receptors is a woman aged 18-35 years who had recovered from COVID-19.

The V call is TRBV4-3, the J call TRBJ1-1; D is perhaps TRBD1 (5 bases). Trimming took off 3 bases at V and 1 base at J, with 9 bases between the two ends. This CDR3 is 14 amino acids long. Per germline, CDR1 LGHNA and CDR2 YSLEER. The CDR3 sequence is CASSHGGGNTEAFF. As DNA, the CDR3 is TGCGCCAGCAGCCATGGGGGGGGGAACACTGAAGCTTTCTTT.

This chain uses TRBV29-1 with TRBJ1-2; D is possibly TRBD1 (6 bases). Germline assignment: CDR1 SQVTM and CDR2 ANQGSEA. V was clipped by 7 bases and J by 7 bases, with 16 bases between them. The CDR3 loop spans 12 amino acids. The CDR3 here is CSAARTESGYTF. As DNA, the CDR3 is TGCAGCGCCGCCCGGACAGAATCTGGCTACACCTTC.

This clone was detected once. The V call is TRBV6-5, the J call TRBJ1-2; 7 bases align to TRBD1. This CDR3 contains 12 residues. The V gene's germline CDR1 is MNHEY and CDR2 SVGAGI. With 6 bases clipped from V and 4 bases from J, the junction kept 2 bases outside the gene matches. CDR3 nucleotides: TGTGCCAGCAGCCGGGACAGCTATGGCTACACCTTC. Translated: CASSRDSYGYTF.

DNA for the CDR3: TGTGCCAGCAGCTTAGCTTCCACCTACGAGCAGTACTTC. This sequence encodes CASSLASTYEQYF. This sequence joins TRBV6-5 and TRBJ2-7; D gene uncertain. V lost 6 bases and J lost 2, with 11 bases in between. Per the germline V gene, CDR1 is MNHEY and CDR2 is SVGAGI. This CDR3 is 13 amino acids long.

The CDR3 sequence is CASSERQGSSYNEQFF. The DNA of the CDR3 is TGCGCCAGCAGCGAAAGACAGGGGTCCTCCTACAATGAGCAGTTCTTC. The chain recombines TRBV5-1 with TRBJ2-1; TRBD1 agrees at 8 bases. J gave up 0 bases and V 4 bases, and 6 bases lay outside the gene matches. The CDR3 is 16 residues long. Looked up from germline, CDR1 is SGHRS and CDR2 is YFSETQ.

The chain is built from TRBV20-1 and TRBJ2-7; possible D gene TRBD2, 6 bases. This CDR3 contains 16 residues. Trimming removed 3 bases at V and 0 bases at J, with 18 bases between. CDR1 and CDR2 from the germline V gene are DFQATT and SNEGSKA (reference sequence). Here the CDR3 reads CSASDSLAKRSYEQYF. The CDR3 coding sequence is TGCAGTGCTAGTGACTCGCTAGCGAAGCGCTCCTACGAGCAGTACTTC.